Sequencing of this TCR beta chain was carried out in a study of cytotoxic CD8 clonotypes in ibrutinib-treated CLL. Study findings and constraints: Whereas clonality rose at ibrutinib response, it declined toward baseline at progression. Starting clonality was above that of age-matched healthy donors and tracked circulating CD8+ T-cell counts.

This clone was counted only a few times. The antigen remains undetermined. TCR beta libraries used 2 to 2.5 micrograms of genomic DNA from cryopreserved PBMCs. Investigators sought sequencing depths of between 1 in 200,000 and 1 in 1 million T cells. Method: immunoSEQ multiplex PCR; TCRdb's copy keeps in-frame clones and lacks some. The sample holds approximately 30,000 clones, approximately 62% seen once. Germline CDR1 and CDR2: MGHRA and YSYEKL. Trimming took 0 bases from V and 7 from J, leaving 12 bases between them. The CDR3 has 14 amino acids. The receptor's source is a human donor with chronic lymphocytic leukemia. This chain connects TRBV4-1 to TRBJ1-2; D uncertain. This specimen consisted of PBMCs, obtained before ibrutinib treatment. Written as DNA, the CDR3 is TGCGCCAGCAGCCAAGAAGTAGTAGTTCCTGGCTACACCTTC. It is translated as CASSQEVVVPGYTF.